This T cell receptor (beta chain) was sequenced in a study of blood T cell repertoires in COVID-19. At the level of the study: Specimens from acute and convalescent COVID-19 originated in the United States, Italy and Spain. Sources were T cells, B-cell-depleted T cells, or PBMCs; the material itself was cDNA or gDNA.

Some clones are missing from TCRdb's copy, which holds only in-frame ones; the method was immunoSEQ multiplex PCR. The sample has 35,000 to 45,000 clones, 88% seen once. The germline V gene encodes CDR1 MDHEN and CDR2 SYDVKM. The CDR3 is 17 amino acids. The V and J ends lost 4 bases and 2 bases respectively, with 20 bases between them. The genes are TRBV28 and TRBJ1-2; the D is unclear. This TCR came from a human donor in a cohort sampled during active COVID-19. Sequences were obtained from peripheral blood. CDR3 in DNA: TGTGCCAGCAGTTCCGCCGGGATCCCTCACCCGAACTATGGCTACACCTTC. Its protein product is CASSSAGIPHPNYGYTF.